These 21 T cell receptor beta chains were sequenced from one sample in a study of response to subunit inactivated influenza vaccine. TCRdb fed the RT-PCR reads into MiXCR, producing one record per CDR3 protein. This table has hundreds of thousands of distinct CDR3 sequences, around 20% appearing once. The sequenced sample was PBMCs from blood, obtained around 5 days after vaccination. The receptors were gathered from a man between 45 and 60 years old who received an inactivated influenza vaccine.

The chain recombines TRBV6-5 with TRBJ2-2; no definite D call. Germline V lookup: CDR1 MNHEY, CDR2 SVGAGI. This CDR3 is built from 13 residues. The V end was cut by 4 bases, the J end by 6 bases, with 9 bases between. CDR3 DNA sequence: TGTGCCAGCAGTTTCTGGTTGGCCGGGGAGCTGTTTTTT. The encoded protein is CASSFWLAGELFF.

The V call is TRBV4-3, the J call TRBJ2-2; weak D call: TRBD2 (6 bases). Germline V gene sequence: CDR1 LGHNA, CDR2 YSLEER. The CDR3 runs 15 residues. Deletions cut 4 bases from V and 1 base from J, with 10 bases between. CDR3 in amino acids: CASSRAGMNTGELFF. The CDR3 DNA reads as TGCGCCAGCAGCCGTGCGGGGATGAACACCGGGGAGCTGTTTTTT.

This clonotype was counted ten times or more. CDR3 nucleotides: TGCAGCGTTGGAGGGGGTTTTGAAAAACTGTTTTTT. It is translated as CSVGGGFEKLFF. The V and J genes are TRBV29-1 and TRBJ1-4; possibly TRBD1 for D (6 bases). CDR1 and CDR2 from the germline V gene are SQVTM and ANQGSEA. Trimming took off 4 bases at V and 7 bases at J, with 10 bases between the two ends. The CDR3 covers 12 residues.

V is TRBV11-3 and J is TRBJ2-2; no reliable D call. CDR1 and CDR2 (germline): SGHNT, YENEEA. The CDR3 runs to 14 residues. V lost 5 bases and J lost 3, with 10 bases in between. CDR3 nucleotide sequence: TGTGCCAGCAGCCCTCGTCCCGACACCGGGGAGCTGTTTTTT. This encodes CASSPRPDTGELFF.

The J gene is TRBJ2-7, the V gene TRBV3-1; 7 positions agree with TRBD1. Trimming at V came to 4 bases and at J to 3 bases, leaving 9 bases not matched to a gene. CDR1 is LGHDT, CDR2 YNNKEL, per germline (reference sequence). The CDR3 has 15 residues. CDR3 bases: TGTGCCAGCAGCCCAAATTTGGGACAGTACTACGAGCAGTACTTC. This sequence encodes CASSPNLGQYYEQYF.

This clonotype showed up just a few times. A much larger clone differs from this one at a single base, so this may be a read error. This chain connects TRBV6-2 or TRBV6-3 to TRBJ2-7; D may be TRBD1 (7 bases). Germline-derived CDR1 and CDR2 are MNHEY and SVGEGT. Trimming took off 11 bases at V and 2 bases at J, with 10 bases between the two ends. The CDR3 has 11 amino acids. CDR3 protein: CAGGTAYEQYF. DNA for the CDR3: TGTGCCGGCGGGACAGCCTACGAGCAGTACTTC.

V and J are TRBV29-1 and TRBJ2-1; D not resolved. Per the germline V gene, CDR1 is SQVTM and CDR2 is ANQGSEA. The CDR3 covers 11 residues. V was pared by 8 bases and J by 4 bases, with 9 bases between. In DNA form, the CDR3 reads TGCAGCCCTGCGACGTACAATGAGCAGTTCTTC. It codes for CSPATYNEQFF.

This clonotype was seen repeatedly, ten times or more. V usage is TRBV12-3 or TRBV12-4 and J usage is TRBJ2-1, with TRBD2 identical over 9 bases. The CDR3 is 16 amino acids. V shed 4 bases and J 7 bases; nucleotides not matched to a gene: 11. CDR3 DNA: TGTGCCAGCAGTTCCGGCGGGGGGGCCGCTTTTAATGAGCAGTTCTTC. This translates into CASSSGGGAAFNEQFF.

The chain employs TRBV11-1 and TRBJ2-1; 9 nucleotides agree with TRBD2. The germline gives CDR1 SGHAT, CDR2 FQDESV (reference sequence). Germline trimming cut 4 bases from V and 3 bases from J; bases unmatched to any gene: 16. The CDR3 is 19 residues long. The CDR3 DNA is TGTGCCAGCAGCTCCAGACTAGCGGCAGCACCGATGGTCTACAATGAGCAGTTCTTC. This translates into CASSSRLAAAPMVYNEQFF.

This clonotype occurred many times. The chain uses TRBV5-1 and TRBJ2-7; D is perhaps TRBD1 (6 bases). The CDR3 totals 16 residues. Germline V gene sequence: CDR1 SGHRS, CDR2 YFSETQ. The ends were cut back, 3 bases at V and 1 base at J, with 17 bases in the middle. The CDR3: CASSSSPGHPSYEQYF. For the CDR3, the DNA is TGCGCCAGCAGCTCATCTCCGGGACATCCTTCCTACGAGCAGTACTTC.

This clonotype was detected a few times. The chain recombines TRBV7-9 with TRBJ2-3; 9 nucleotides match TRBD1. This CDR3 has 15 amino acids. CDR1 is SEHNR and CDR2 is FQNEAQ in the germline V gene (reference sequence). V lost 2 bases to trimming and J lost 2 bases; unmatched junction nucleotides: 2. CDR3 sequence reads: CASSLWDRVTDTQYF. The DNA for the CDR3 is TGTGCCAGCAGCTTATGGGACAGGGTCACAGATACGCAGTATTTT.

V usage is TRBV6-2 or TRBV6-3 and J usage is TRBJ2-7; possibly TRBD1 or TRBD2 for D (6 bases each). The CDR3 is 15 amino acids. Germline CDR1 MNHEY, CDR2 SVGEGT. V lost 5 bases to trimming and J lost 7 bases, with 21 bases between them. The DNA of the CDR3 is TGTGCCAGCAGTCCCACCCCTACGGGGGCGGGTGAGCAGTACTTC. Translating gives CASSPTPTGAGEQYF.

In its sample, this clonotype was seen a few times. The rearrangement joins TRBV9 to TRBJ2-5, with a possible D match to TRBD2 (6 bases). This CDR3 has 14 amino acids. V gave up 2 bases and J gave up 0 bases, with 8 bases separating them. The germline V gene has CDR1 SGDLS and CDR2 YYNGEE. As DNA, the CDR3 is TGTGCCAGCAGCGTCGGGACTCACCAAGAGACCCAGTACTTC. Residues: CASSVGTHQETQYF.

This clonotype was seen more than once but under ten times. This chain connects TRBV29-1 to TRBJ1-2; D gene uncertain. Germline CDR1 reads SQVTM; CDR2 reads ANQGSEA. Trimming cost V 3 bases and J 3 bases, with 14 bases left between them. The CDR3 has 14 amino acids. The CDR3 loop reads CSVDSLLGYYGYTF. The CDR3 coding sequence is TGCAGCGTTGATAGCCTACTTGGGTACTATGGCTACACCTTC.

This clonotype has at least ten counts. The V and J genes are TRBV20-1 and TRBJ2-7; a weak D match, TRBD1 (6 bases). V shed 2 bases and J shed 1 base, with 15 bases lying between them. There are 15 residues in the CDR3. Germline CDR1 reads DFQATT; CDR2 reads SNEGSKA (reference sequence). This CDR3 is CSARTPQGLSYEQYF. DNA of the CDR3: TGCAGTGCTAGAACCCCACAGGGATTGTCCTACGAGCAGTACTTC.

This clonotype occurred a few times. The CDR3 DNA is TGTGCCAGCAGGTCGGGACAGGGGAACGGTCAGCCCCAGCATTTT. As protein: CASRSGQGNGQPQHF. The chain combines TRBV2 with TRBJ1-5; 10 positions agree with TRBD1. Germline CDR1 and CDR2: SNHLY and FYNNEI. CDR3 length equals 15 residues. V lost 6 bases and J lost 6; bases outside the gene matches: 8.

In this sample, this clonotype turned up once. The genes are TRBV6-2 or TRBV6-3 and TRBJ2-2; 7 bases match TRBD1. This CDR3 has 14 amino acids. The trim removed 9 bases at V and 6 bases at J, leaving 10 bases unmatched. Germline loops: CDR1 MNHEY, CDR2 SVGEGT. CDR3 amino acids: CASLRDRVAGELFF. DNA for the CDR3: TGTGCCAGTCTTCGCGACAGGGTGGCCGGGGAGCTGTTTTTT.

This clonotype was observed a handful of times. The CDR3 loop is CASSRGAGKYEQYF. The CDR3 nucleotides are TGTGCCAGCAGCCGGGGGGCAGGGAAGTACGAGCAGTACTTC. V usage is TRBV7-2 and J usage is TRBJ2-7; D may be TRBD2 (7 bases). V lost 5 bases and J lost 4, with 15 bases in between. CDR1 and CDR2 (germline): SGHTA, FQGNSA. This CDR3 comprises 14 residues.

This chain connects TRBV20-1 to TRBJ2-1, with 9 bases aligning to TRBD1. The CDR3 spans 16 residues. Germline V gives CDR1 DFQATT, CDR2 SNEGSKA (reference sequence). V dropped 3 bases and J dropped 5; count of bases not matched to a gene: 11. The CDR3 nucleotides are TGCAGTGCTAGTCCTGGCGGGACAGGGATACACAATGAGCAGTTCTTC. Translation gives CSASPGGTGIHNEQFF.

In its sample, this clonotype was seen a few times. The chain links TRBV20-1 to TRBJ2-1; a weak D match, TRBD1 (5 bases). Trimming removed 0 bases from V and 8 bases from J, with 17 bases in between. The CDR3 is made up of 15 amino acids. In germline, CDR1 is DFQATT, CDR2 SNEGSKA (reference sequence). The CDR3 coding sequence is TGCAGTGCTAGAGATCCCAACAGGAGATGGGATGAGCAGTTCTTC. Its protein product is CSARDPNRRWDEQFF.

A few counts support this clonotype. The V and J genes are TRBV4-3 and TRBJ2-3; D is ambiguous. Trimming removed 1 base at V and 6 bases at J, with 8 bases between. There are 13 residues in the CDR3. Germline lookup yields CDR1 LGHNA and CDR2 YSLEER. CDR3 coding DNA: TGCGCCAGCAGCCAAGGGGTTAGGGATACGCAGTATTTT. Translating gives CASSQGVRDTQYF.